This T cell receptor beta chain was captured in a study of blood T cell repertoires in COVID-19. Study overall: Samples taken during acute and convalescent COVID-19 were collected in the United States, Italy and Spain. In each case, the material was cDNA or gDNA derived from T cells, B-cell-depleted T cells, or PBMCs.

The CDR3 loop spans 14 amino acids. Germline V gene lookup returns CDR1 MGHRA and CDR2 YSYEKL. Trimming shortened V by 1 base and J by 3 bases, and 7 bases separated the two germline ends. Per the original methods: Cell counts per sample came from amplifying reference gene primers. Sequencing used immunoSEQ multiplex PCR; TCRdb keeps in-frame clones, though not all of them. V and J calls plus clone size are reproduced from that table; the DNA served to infer D and trimming. The repertoire consists of 150,000 to 200,000 clones, with 83% occurring once and the leading ten covering approximately 2%. This clonotype originated in a woman older than 75 with acute or convalescent COVID-19. Material for sequencing was peripheral blood. The V and J genes are TRBV4-1 and TRBJ1-5, with D uncertain. The CDR3 here is CASSQGQDNQPQHF. CDR3 nucleotide sequence: TGCGCCAGCAGCCAAGGGCAGGACAATCAGCCCCAGCATTTT.